The 30 T cell receptor beta chains in this list originate from one sample, sequenced in a study of blood T cell repertoires in COVID-19. Produced via immunoSEQ multiplex PCR; TCRdb's table is partial and in-frame only. The table records 200,000 or so clones, 70% to 85% of them present only once. Sequencing was performed on peripheral blood. These receptors were collected from a human donor with acute or convalescent COVID-19. The donor label of this sample is uncertain.

The chain couples TRBV18 to TRBJ2-1, with 7 bases lining up with TRBD1. CDR1 and CDR2 (germline): KGHSH, LQKENI. The length of the CDR3 is 18 residues. The ends lost 0 bases at V and 4 bases at J; junction bases unmatched: 12. CDR3 sequence: CASSPPDRTSGRYNEQFF. Here the CDR3 DNA reads TGTGCCAGCTCACCACCGGACAGGACATCGGGCCGATACAATGAGCAGTTCTTC.

This chain uses TRBV23-1 with TRBJ1-1; D gene ambiguous. TRBV23-1 qualifies as an ORF whose function is uncertain. CDR3 length equals 13 residues. V lost 6 bases, J lost 3 bases, and 11 bases lay in between. The CDR3 bases are TGCGCCAGCAGCACCGACCGGGACACTGAAGCTTTCTTT. Residues: CASSTDRDTEAFF.

The gene calls are TRBV5-1 and TRBJ1-2, with TRBD1 matching 7 bases. The CDR3 length is 14 residues. In germline, CDR1 is SGHRS, CDR2 YFSETQ. V trimming: 6 bases; J trimming: 1 base; junction bases outside the gene matches: 6. DNA for the CDR3: TGCGCCAGCAAAGGACAGGCGCTTAACTATGGCTACACCTTC. Residues: CASKGQALNYGYTF. Drawing the rest from reference TRBV5-1 and TRBJ1-2, the complete variable domain is KAGVTQTPRYLIKTRGQQVTLSCSPISGHRSVSWYQQTPGQGLQFLFEYFSETQRNKGNFPGRFSGRQFSNSRSEMNVSTLELGDSALYLCASKGQALNYGYTFGSGTRLTVV.

The chain has TRBV11-3 and TRBJ2-3; D gene uncertain. Germline V CDR1 and CDR2: SGHNT, YENEEA. CDR3 length equals 14 residues. V lost 1 base, J lost 3 bases, and 8 bases lay in between. CDR3 in amino acids: CASSLGALTDTQYF. The CDR3 DNA sequence: TGTGCCAGCAGCTTAGGGGCTCTGACAGATACGCAGTATTTT.

This clone was seen once. The chain joins TRBV9 to TRBJ1-2, with a possible D match to TRBD1 (5 bases). Germline CDR1 reads SGDLS; CDR2 reads YYNGEE. The V end was cut by 3 bases, the J end by 3 bases, with 15 bases between. This CDR3 spans 15 amino acids. CDR3 residues: CASSDRSRGDYGYTF. CDR3 DNA: TGTGCCAGCAGCGACCGGAGCCGGGGGGACTATGGCTACACCTTC.

This sequence joins TRBV11-2 and TRBJ2-5; TRBD2 matches at 11 bases. The CDR3 extends over 17 amino acids. Germline V gene lookup returns CDR1 SGHAT and CDR2 FQNNGV. After removal of 4 bases from V and 4 bases from J, the junction contained 11 bases not matched to a gene. The CDR3 sequence is CASSSQRLAGFPETQYF. The DNA of the CDR3 is TGTGCCAGCAGCTCACAAAGACTAGCGGGATTCCCAGAGACCCAGTACTTC.

V and J are TRBV7-9 and TRBJ1-1; a possible D gene is TRBD1 (6 bases). CDR1 SEHNR and CDR2 FQNEAQ come from the germline V gene (reference sequence). V shed 3 bases and J shed 7 bases, with 18 bases lying between them. There are 15 residues in the CDR3. The CDR3 region has the DNA TGTGCCAGCAGCTTGGGCCTACGGGGGGCGCTTGAAGCTTTCTTT. Translation gives CASSLGLRGALEAFF.

The CDR3 DNA reads as TGCAGCGGAGGGACTCCGCCGGGGGCCCAGTACTTC. Residues: CSGGTPPGAQYF. The V gene is TRBV29-1, the J gene TRBJ2-5, with D tentatively TRBD2 (6 bases). The CDR3 loop spans 12 amino acids. The germline V and J ends were trimmed by 7 bases and 9 bases, with 18 bases remaining between them. Germline V CDR1 and CDR2: SQVTM, ANQGSEA.

The chain carries TRBV7-9 and TRBJ2-1; 8 bases align to TRBD1. This CDR3 is 13 amino acids long. Germline loops: CDR1 SEHNR, CDR2 FQNEAQ (reference sequence). J gave up 15 bases and V 3 bases, and 10 bases lay outside the gene matches. The CDR3 nucleotides read TGTGCCAGCAGCTTTAGGACAGGGCCGCCGCCGTTCTTC. It encodes CASSFRTGPPPFF.

The genes are TRBV29-1 and TRBJ2-3, with TRBD2 matching over 9 bases. The CDR3 totals 15 residues. The germline V gene encodes CDR1 SQVTM and CDR2 ANQGSEA. With 4 bases clipped from V and 3 bases from J, the junction kept 8 bases outside the gene matches. CDR3 loop: CSVVGSSGMTDTQYF. The CDR3 DNA reads TGCAGCGTTGTAGGGTCTAGCGGGATGACAGATACGCAGTATTTT.

The gene calls are TRBV7-2 and TRBJ2-5; TRBD1 matches at 9 bases. The junction had 17 bases not matched to a gene; V was cut back by 5 bases and J by 7 bases. Germline CDR1 is SGHTA and CDR2 is FQGNSA. The CDR3 covers 17 residues. The DNA of the CDR3 is TGTGCCAGCAGCCGGGGCTTGAACAGGGGGCGTATGGGGACCCAGTACTTC. Translating gives CASSRGLNRGRMGTQYF. The variable domain in full, completed from reference TRBV7-2 and TRBJ2-5, reads GAGVSQSPSNKVTEKGKDVELRCDPISGHTALYWYRQSLGQGLEFLIYFQGNSAPDKSGLPSDRFSAERTGGSVSTLTIQRTQQEDSAVYLCASSRGLNRGRMGTQYFGPGTRLLVL.

The CDR3 loop reads CAWSVDRGSPGANVLTF. Here the CDR3 DNA reads TGTGCCTGGAGTGTAGACAGGGGTTCCCCTGGGGCCAACGTCCTGACTTTC. The rearrangement uses TRBV30 and TRBJ2-6; 8 nucleotides align to TRBD1. V dropped 0 bases and J dropped 2; count of bases not matched to a gene: 6. The V gene's germline CDR1 is GTSNPN and CDR2 SVGIG (reference sequence). This CDR3 is built from 17 residues.

J is TRBJ1-1 and V is TRBV4-2; 9 nucleotides agree with TRBD1. Germline lookup yields CDR1 LGHNA and CDR2 YNFKEQ. V shed 3 bases, J shed 6 bases, and the junction held 5 bases outside the gene matches. CDR3 length: 14 residues. This CDR3 reads CASSQPQGAAEAFF. CDR3 DNA sequence: TGTGCCAGCAGCCAGCCACAGGGGGCGGCTGAAGCTTTCTTT.

The gene calls are TRBV10-3 and TRBJ1-2, with no clear D. Germline CDR1 and CDR2: ENHRY and SYGVKD. CDR3 length: 13 residues. Between the trimmed V and J ends, which lost 7 bases and 8 bases, there was a span of 17 bases. CDR3 residues: CAITGERARGYTF. CDR3 DNA sequence: TGTGCCATCACCGGGGAGAGGGCGAGGGGCTACACCTTC.

The genes are TRBV29-1 and TRBJ2-3, with TRBD2 matching 10 bases. The germline gives CDR1 SQVTM, CDR2 ANQGSEA. V shed 4 bases, J shed 6 bases, and the junction held 4 bases outside the gene matches. CDR3 length: 13 residues. CDR3 nucleotide sequence: TGCAGCGTTGGAGCGGGAGGGTCTGATACGCAGTATTTT. As protein: CSVGAGGSDTQYF.

The V and J genes are TRBV11-3 and TRBJ2-1; 11 bases fit TRBD2. Germline V gives CDR1 SGHNT, CDR2 YENEEA. With V trimmed by 6 bases and J by 4 bases, 5 bases remained unmatched. The CDR3 is 15 residues long. The CDR3 loop is CASSTGTSGYNEQFF. The CDR3 bases are TGTGCCAGCAGTACCGGGACTAGCGGATACAATGAGCAGTTCTTC.

The chain carries TRBV11-1 and TRBJ1-2; D is perhaps TRBD1 (6 bases). Trimming pared 4 bases from V and 2 bases from J, leaving 11 bases between. The germline V gene encodes CDR1 SGHAT and CDR2 FQDESV (reference sequence). This CDR3 has 14 residues. The DNA for the CDR3 is TGTGCCAGCAGCTCACAGGGATTAAACTATGGCTACACCTTC. This codes for CASSSQGLNYGYTF.

The chain joins TRBV6-2 or TRBV6-3 to TRBJ2-7, with TRBD2 matching over 12 bases. The CDR3 totals 18 residues. Trimming took 6 bases from V and 7 from J; bases not matched to a gene: 19. Germline V gene lookup returns CDR1 MNHEY and CDR2 SVGEGT. CDR3 sequence: CASSPARSTSGSLLEQYF. As DNA, the CDR3 is TGTGCCAGCAGCCCAGCGAGATCGACTAGCGGGAGCCTTTTGGAGCAGTACTTC.

J is TRBJ2-7 and V is TRBV7-9, with D possibly matching TRBD2 (5 bases). Germline values: CDR1 SEHNR, CDR2 FQNEAQ (reference sequence). This CDR3 has 14 residues. V was clipped by 2 bases and J by 1 base, with 9 bases between them. The CDR3 DNA reads as TGTGCCAGCAGCTTAACTGCGGGTTCCTACGAGCAGTACTTC. Translating it yields CASSLTAGSYEQYF.

The V and J genes are TRBV12-3 or TRBV12-4 and TRBJ1-1; 7 bases align to TRBD1. V lost 4 bases, J lost 7 bases, and 6 bases stayed unmatched. CDR3 length equals 13 residues. CDR3 protein: CASSWQGGFEAFF. Here the CDR3 DNA reads TGTGCCAGCAGTTGGCAGGGGGGATTTGAAGCTTTCTTT.

The chain recombines TRBV3-1 (or the pseudogene TRBV3-2) with TRBJ2-3; the match to TRBD2 covers 7 bases. The CDR3 runs to 15 residues. Germline CDR1 is LGHDT and CDR2 is YNNKEL (reference sequence). Trimming at V came to 2 bases and at J to 3 bases, leaving 5 bases not matched to a gene. The CDR3, as DNA: TGTGCCAGCAGCCAACGGGCTAGCGGAACAGATACGCAGTATTTT. Encoded protein: CASSQRASGTDTQYF.

J is TRBJ2-1 and V is TRBV27; possible D gene TRBD1, 5 bases. The length of the CDR3 is 15 residues. The V gene lost 3 bases and the J gene lost 3 bases, with 12 bases spanning the gap. In germline, CDR1 is MNHEY, CDR2 SMNVEV (reference sequence). CDR3 protein: CASSFVGVRYNEQFF. The DNA of the CDR3 is TGTGCCAGCAGTTTTGTAGGGGTTCGCTACAATGAGCAGTTCTTC.

V usage is TRBV21-1 and J usage is TRBJ2-7; no DNA check was done on the table's D call, TRBD1. TRBV21-1 is an annotated pseudogene. This CDR3 region has 19 residues. The DNA of the CDR3 is TGTGCCAGCATCCCTAAAAAAACGACTGGGGGACAAGTACGCTACGAGCAGTACTTC. Its protein is CASIPKKTTGGQVRYEQYF.

The chain links TRBV28 to TRBJ2-2; D is uncertain. The germline V and J ends were trimmed by 10 bases and 1 base, with 13 bases remaining between them. CDR3 size: 14 residues. In germline, CDR1 is MDHEN, CDR2 SYDVKM. The DNA for the CDR3 is TGTGCCACTACGACTCTAGGGAACACCGGGGAGCTGTTTTTT. It encodes CATTTLGNTGELFF.

The chain has TRBV25-1 and TRBJ2-2; 15 bases are shared with TRBD2. Germline V lookup: CDR1 MGHDK, CDR2 SYGVNS. This CDR3 spans 16 amino acids. The V segment lost 5 bases and the J segment 6 bases; nucleotides outside the gene matches: 4. The CDR3 nucleotides read TGTGCCAGCAGTCCGGGACTAGCGGGAGGTCCCGGGGAGCTGTTTTTT. Protein product: CASSPGLAGGPGELFF.

The CDR3 is CATSPAAGGNYGYTF. CDR3 bases: TGTGCCACCTCCCCCGCGGCAGGAGGAAACTATGGCTACACCTTC. V and J are TRBV19 and TRBJ1-2; D is unresolved. In germline, CDR1 is LNHDA, CDR2 SQIVND (reference sequence). There are 15 residues in the CDR3. Trimming removed 10 bases from V and 2 bases from J, with 20 bases in between.

The chain employs TRBV4-3 and TRBJ2-1, with D possibly matching TRBD2 (5 bases). Germline V gene data show CDR1 as LGHNA and CDR2 as YSLEER. The V end was cut by 0 bases, the J end by 7 bases, with 16 bases between. There are 16 residues in the CDR3. CDR3 protein: CASSQEWVGTGNEQFF. Here the CDR3 DNA reads TGCGCCAGCAGCCAAGAATGGGTGGGAACGGGGAATGAGCAGTTCTTC.

This rearrangement joins TRBV9 to TRBJ2-3; 10 bases are a match to TRBD1. CDR3 length equals 14 residues. J gave up 2 bases and V 3 bases, and 0 bases lay outside the gene matches. Germline V gene data show CDR1 as SGDLS and CDR2 as YYNGEE. Written as DNA, the CDR3 is TGTGCCAGCAGCGGACAGGGGGCCACAGATACGCAGTATTTT. This codes for CASSGQGATDTQYF.

The chain is built from TRBV6-5 and TRBJ2-7; TRBD2 matches at 8 bases. The CDR3 extends over 15 amino acids. Germline lookup yields CDR1 MNHEY and CDR2 SVGAGI. The J segment lost 5 bases and the V segment lost 2 bases, leaving 8 bases of the junction unmatched. CDR3 sequence (DNA): TGTGCCAGCAGTTACCGGGGGGGGAGTGGTAACGAGCAGTACTTC. It yields the protein CASSYRGGSGNEQYF.

The V gene is TRBV10-3, the J gene TRBJ1-6, with D uncertain. The CDR3 totals 13 residues. V lost 8 bases to trimming and J lost 2 bases, with 7 bases between them. CDR1 is ENHRY and CDR2 is SYGVKD in the germline V gene. The CDR3 loop is CAIGTTYNSPLHF. Written as DNA, the CDR3 is TGTGCCATCGGTACAACCTATAATTCACCCCTCCACTTT.